Each of the 26 T cell receptor beta chains below was sequenced from the same sample in a study of cytomegalovirus exposure and HLA in healthy donors. The PCR ran on 60 Vbeta and 13 Jbeta primers. The table came from immunoSEQ multiplex PCR; TCRdb's copy has only in-frame clones and leaves some out. The sample records 150,000 to 200,000 clones, 75% to 90% being singletons. Material for sequencing was PBMCs. The receptors stem from a woman in her late teens or twenties in good health and CMV-seronegative.

V usage is TRBV7-9 and J usage is TRBJ2-3; possible D gene TRBD2, 6 bases. This CDR3 has 14 amino acids. The germline V gene has CDR1 SEHNR and CDR2 FQNEAQ (reference sequence). CDR3 DNA sequence: TGTGCGGGCGGAGGCGGCGGGACCTCAGATACGCAGTATTTT. It codes for CAGGGGGTSDTQYF. Based on the CDR3 plus reference TRBV7-9 and TRBJ2-3, the full variable domain is DTGVSQNPRHKITKRGQNVTFRCDPISEHNRLYWYRQTLGQGPEFLTYFQNEAQLEKSRLLSDRFSAERPKGSFSTLEIQRTEQGDSAMYLCAGGGGGTSDTQYFGPGTRLTVL.

V gene TRBV28 combines with J gene TRBJ1-4, with TRBD1 as a possible D gene (5 bases). CDR3 length: 15 amino acids. Trimming shortened V by 6 bases and J by 7 bases, and 18 bases separated the two germline ends. Germline assignment: CDR1 MDHEN and CDR2 SYDVKM. CDR3 protein: CASSSSGGGSEKLFF. CDR3 nucleotides: TGTGCCAGCAGCTCCTCCGGGGGGGGAAGTGAAAAACTGTTTTTT.

The V and J genes are TRBV5-5 and TRBJ2-3; TRBD1 matches 7 bases. The CDR3 has 16 amino acids. After removal of 0 bases from V and 0 bases from J, the junction contained 4 bases not matched to a gene. CDR1 and CDR2 from the germline V gene are SGHKS and YYEKEE (reference sequence). CDR3 residues: CASSLVTGASTDTQYF. CDR3 nucleotides: TGTGCCAGCAGCTTGGTCACAGGGGCTAGCACAGATACGCAGTATTTT.

This clone has a single count. The V call is TRBV20-1, the J call TRBJ2-1; TRBD2 matches at 7 bases. V shed 2 bases, J shed 10 bases, and the junction held 2 bases outside the gene matches. Germline V CDR1 and CDR2: DFQATT, SNEGSKA (reference sequence). The CDR3 is 11 residues long. DNA for the CDR3: TGCAGTGCTAGAAGAGCGGGAGAGCAGTTCTTC. Protein sequence: CSARRAGEQFF.

This clone has a single count. The gene calls are TRBV6-5 and TRBJ2-5; 8 positions match TRBD1. The J call is uncertain, as TRBJ2-7 better fits the DNA end. CDR1 and CDR2 (germline): MNHEY, SVGAGI. The CDR3 loop spans 14 amino acids. CDR3 bases: TGTGCCAGCAGTTCCGGGACAGGTACCTACGAGCAGTACTTC. The encoded protein is CASSSGTGTYEQYF.

The chain couples TRBV13 to TRBJ2-7; possibly TRBD1 for D (5 bases). The CDR3 runs 14 residues. The germline V gene has CDR1 PRHDT and CDR2 FYEKMQ (reference sequence). The V end lost 0 bases, the J end lost 2 bases, and 8 bases lay between the germline ends. Here the CDR3 DNA reads TGTGCCAGCAGCTTAGGGACAGATCCCTACGAGCAGTACTTC. Protein: CASSLGTDPYEQYF.

In DNA form, the CDR3 reads TGTGCCAGCAGTCCTACTATACAACAAGAGACCCAGTACTTC. The encoded protein is CASSPTIQQETQYF. V gene TRBV2 combines with J gene TRBJ2-5, with D unresolved. This CDR3 comprises 14 residues. Trimming cost V 5 bases and J 2 bases, with 12 bases left between them. Per germline, CDR1 SNHLY and CDR2 FYNNEI.

As to this clone: Other DNA sequences in this sample translate to the same CDR3. The chain is built from TRBV27 and TRBJ1-2; 7 nucleotides align to TRBD1. V lost 0 bases and J lost 4; bases outside the gene matches: 5. Germline V CDR1 and CDR2: MNHEY, SMNVEV (reference sequence). The CDR3 totals 15 residues. As DNA, the CDR3 is TGTGCCAGCAGTTTATCCGGCAGGGGGGCCTATGGCTACACCTTC. As protein: CASSLSGRGAYGYTF.

This chain joins TRBV9 and TRBJ1-1; 7 nucleotides agree with TRBD1. V gave up 3 bases and J gave up 4 bases; unmatched junction bases: 12. CDR3 size: 16 residues. Looked up from germline, CDR1 is SGDLS and CDR2 is YYNGEE. The CDR3 is CASSGKVSTGATEAFF. The CDR3 DNA is TGTGCCAGCAGCGGAAAGGTTAGTACAGGGGCCACTGAAGCTTTCTTT.

Regarding this clone: Compared with germline, one end of the junction differs, possibly owing to a read error. This specimen includes other DNA sequences encoding the same CDR3. The genes are TRBV6-6 and TRBJ2-1; D not resolved. Germline V gives CDR1 MNHNY, CDR2 SVGAGI (reference sequence). The CDR3 is made up of 11 amino acids. CDR3 amino acids: CASRTGNEQFF. In DNA form, the CDR3 reads TGCGCCAGCCGCACGGGCAATGAGCAGTTCTTC.

The chain combines TRBV10-1 with TRBJ2-3; 9 bases fit TRBD1. Germline-derived CDR1 and CDR2 are WNHNN and SYGVQD (reference sequence). The CDR3 runs 18 residues. V was pared by 2 bases and J by 1 base, with 10 bases of the junction left unmatched. In DNA, the CDR3 is TGCGCCAGCAGTGAGCGTCCCAGGACAGGGGCCCGCACAGATACGCAGTATTTT. Its translation: CASSERPRTGARTDTQYF.

This clone was observed a handful of times. The V call is TRBV10-2, the J call TRBJ1-1; no clear D gene. The CDR3 is made up of 14 amino acids. Trimming left V 0 bases short and J 1 base short, with 6 bases between. Germline loops: CDR1 WSHSY, CDR2 SAAADI. In DNA form, the CDR3 reads TGCGCCAGCAGTGAGTCGTTCAGGAACACTGAAGCTTTCTTT. This gives the protein CASSESFRNTEAFF.

The J gene is TRBJ2-2, the V gene TRBV5-1; the D gene is possibly TRBD2 (5 bases). Trimming stripped 7 bases from V and 0 bases from J, with 10 bases between. In germline, CDR1 is SGHRS, CDR2 YFSETQ. The CDR3 runs to 14 residues. Written as DNA, the CDR3 is TGCGCCAGCCGGAGGTTGCCGAACACCGGGGAGCTGTTTTTT. Amino acid sequence: CASRRLPNTGELFF.

The chain uses TRBV19 and TRBJ1-4; TRBD1 is a possible D gene (5 bases). Germline V CDR1 and CDR2: LNHDA, SQIVND (reference sequence). With 4 bases removed from V and 5 bases from J, the gap between germline ends came to 17 bases. This CDR3 contains 16 residues. As DNA, the CDR3 is TGTGCCAGTAGTAGGCGGCCCGACAGACCCAATGAAAAACTGTTTTTT. It is translated as CASSRRPDRPNEKLFF. The full variable domain, completed using reference TRBV19 and TRBJ1-4, is DGGITQSPKYLFRKEGQNVTLSCEQNLNHDAMYWYRQDPGQGLRLIYYSQIVNDFQKGDIAEGYSVSREKKESFPLTVTSAQKNPTAFYLCASSRRPDRPNEKLFFGSGTQLSVL.

V usage is TRBV19 and J usage is TRBJ1-1; D perhaps matches TRBD1 (6 bases). The germline V and J ends were trimmed by 3 bases and 1 base, with 9 bases remaining between them. The CDR3 has 14 residues. Germline V CDR1 and CDR2: LNHDA, SQIVND (reference sequence). The CDR3 DNA reads as TGTGCCAGTAGTATCGGGGGGGCGAACACTGAAGCTTTCTTT. Its translation is CASSIGGANTEAFF.

The V gene is TRBV7-2, the J gene TRBJ2-5; 12 nucleotides align to TRBD2. The DNA matches TRBJ2-7 better at its end, which makes the J call doubtful. The CDR3 sequence is 15 residues long. Germline lookup yields CDR1 SGHTA and CDR2 FQGNSA. In nucleotides, the CDR3 is TGTGCCAGCAGCCCTAGCGGGGGGGGACTCTACGAGCAGTACTTC. Translated: CASSPSGGGLYEQYF.

The chain combines TRBV28 with TRBJ2-5, with 8 bases that match TRBD2. V dropped 10 bases and J dropped 5; count of bases not matched to a gene: 12. The germline V gene has CDR1 MDHEN and CDR2 SYDVKM. CDR3 size: 14 residues. The CDR3 sequence: CATTPGTRRETQYF. The DNA for the CDR3 is TGTGCCACCACCCCCGGGACTAGAAGGGAGACCCAGTACTTC. The variable domain in full, with the rest retrieved from reference TRBV28 and TRBJ2-5, is DVKVTQSSRYLVKRTGEKVFLECVQDMDHENMFWYRQDPGLGLRLIYFSYDVKMKEKGDIPEGYSVSREKKERFSLILESASTNQTSMYLCATTPGTRRETQYFGPGTRLLVL.

The chain uses TRBV29-1 and TRBJ1-2; D possibly corresponds to TRBD1 (5 bases). Germline assignment: CDR1 SQVTM and CDR2 ANQGSEA. The V end was cut by 7 bases, the J end by 4 bases, with 28 bases between. The CDR3 is 17 residues long. The CDR3 DNA sequence: TGCAGCGCCGTAGTGGGACCCGGGGGAATCTCCCTCTATGGCTACACCTTC. It is translated as CSAVVGPGGISLYGYTF.

This clone was detected only once. The gene calls are TRBV7-6 and TRBJ2-3; a weak D match, TRBD1 (5 bases). The CDR3 is 15 residues long. Per the germline V gene, CDR1 is SGHVS and CDR2 is FNYEAQ. V was cut by 0 bases and J by 1 base, with 8 bases left in between. The CDR3 sequence: CASSLATEGTDTQYF. The CDR3 region has the DNA TGTGCCAGCAGCTTAGCGACAGAAGGCACAGATACGCAGTATTTT.

The chain joins TRBV6-5 to TRBJ2-1; D uncertain. V lost 8 bases to trimming and J lost 7 bases, with 6 bases between them. This CDR3 comprises 10 residues. CDR1 MNHEY and CDR2 SVGAGI come from the germline V gene. The CDR3: CASWPNEQFF. The DNA of the CDR3 is TGTGCCAGCTGGCCTAATGAGCAGTTCTTC.

The chain joins TRBV18 to TRBJ1-5, with D possibly TRBD1 on 5 matching bases. Germline V lookup: CDR1 KGHSH, CDR2 LQKENI. The CDR3 runs 15 residues. Trimming stripped 3 bases from V and 2 bases from J, with 11 bases between. This CDR3 is CASSPLGGGNQPQHF. CDR3 nucleotides: TGTGCCAGCTCACCCCTAGGAGGGGGCAATCAGCCCCAGCATTTT.

This clone was counted only a few times. The chain has TRBV27 and TRBJ2-7, with D possibly matching TRBD1 (6 bases). The CDR3 contains 14 residues. Per the germline V gene, CDR1 is MNHEY and CDR2 is SMNVEV (reference sequence). Trimming took off 5 bases at V and 0 bases at J, with 11 bases between the two ends. This CDR3 reads CASSARTDSYEQYF. In DNA, the CDR3 is TGTGCCAGCAGTGCTAGGACAGACTCCTACGAGCAGTACTTC.

This clone is medium-sized by share. This rearrangement joins TRBV7-2 to TRBJ2-7; a weak D match, TRBD2 (6 bases). This CDR3 spans 16 amino acids. The germline gives CDR1 SGHTA, CDR2 FQGNSA. With 7 bases removed from V and 3 bases from J, the gap between germline ends came to 22 bases. The chain's CDR3 is CASTSMEGPRFYEQYF. The CDR3 DNA sequence: TGTGCCAGCACCTCGATGGAGGGACCCCGCTTCTACGAGCAGTACTTC.

Worth noting for this clone: Its ends do not fully match the called genes, so a read error is possible. The J gene is TRBJ2-1, the V gene TRBV5-6; 13 bases align to TRBD2. Germline loops: CDR1 SGHDT, CDR2 YYEEEE. The CDR3 is made up of 15 amino acids. The CDR3 protein is CASSMGLAGYNEQLF. Here the CDR3 DNA reads TGTGCCAGCAGCATGGGACTAGCGGGGTACAATGAGCAGCTCTTC.

Comment on this clone: The junction departs from germline at one end; a sequencing error may be responsible. The V call is TRBV7-9, the J call TRBJ2-5, with 10 bases lining up with TRBD2. The V gene's germline CDR1 is SEHNR and CDR2 FQNEAQ (reference sequence). This CDR3 is built from 19 residues. The CDR3 DNA follows: TGTTCCAGCAGCTTGGGCGGAAGTCCTTCAGCGGGGGGGAAAGAGACCCAGTACTTC. This gives the protein CSSSLGGSPSAGGKETQYF.

The chain joins TRBV7-2 to TRBJ2-7; D is perhaps TRBD1 (5 bases). The CDR3 is 15 amino acids. Germline V gives CDR1 SGHTA, CDR2 FQGNSA. The ends were cut back, 2 bases at V and 2 bases at J, with 13 bases in the middle. The CDR3 loop reads CASSLRGGITYEQYF. The CDR3 bases are TGTGCCAGCAGCTTAAGGGGCGGAATCACCTACGAGCAGTACTTC.